Listed here are 28 T cell receptor beta chains from one sample, sequenced in a study of blood T cell repertoires in COVID-19. TCRdb's copy holds only in-frame clones and misses some; the assay was immunoSEQ multiplex PCR. The table lists 8,000 or so clones, less than 85% of them singletons, with approximately 31% in the top ten. The material sequenced was peripheral blood. Source of these receptors: a human donor in a cohort sampled during active COVID-19.

The chain recombines TRBV5-5 with TRBJ1-2, with D unclear. V dropped 6 bases and J dropped 6 bases, with 12 bases sitting between them. Germline V lookup: CDR1 SGHKS, CDR2 YYEKEE (reference sequence). The CDR3 is 12 amino acids. CDR3 DNA sequence: TGTGCCAGCACCCCCCAGAGGGATGGCTACACCTTC. It translates to CASTPQRDGYTF.

V usage is TRBV3-1 (or the pseudogene TRBV3-2) and J usage is TRBJ2-1; TRBD2 matches 11 bases. Trimming took 1 base from V and 2 from J; bases not matched to a gene: 1. Germline V gene data show CDR1 as LGHDT and CDR2 as YNNKEL (reference sequence). The CDR3 runs 16 residues. The CDR3 nucleotides are TGTGCCAGCAGCCAAGCGGGACTAGCGGCCTACAATGAGCAGTTCTTC. Amino acids: CASSQAGLAAYNEQFF.

The chain uses TRBV6-5 and TRBJ2-1; 8 bases align to TRBD2. Germline V CDR1 and CDR2: MNHEY, SVGAGI. The junction had 7 bases not matched to a gene; V was cut back by 6 bases and J by 6 bases. There are 14 residues in the CDR3. DNA for the CDR3: TGTGCCAGCAGCGGGAGGGGCCTCGGCAATGAGCAGTTCTTC. Translated: CASSGRGLGNEQFF.

This chain joins TRBV19 and TRBJ2-3, with 8 positions matching TRBD1. Germline trimming cut 1 base from V and 4 bases from J; bases unmatched to any gene: 4. The germline V gene encodes CDR1 LNHDA and CDR2 SQIVND (reference sequence). The CDR3 spans 15 residues. This chain's CDR3 is CASSIGTGPSDTQYF. The CDR3 nucleotides read TGTGCCAGTAGTATAGGGACAGGGCCTTCAGATACGCAGTATTTT.

This clone came up once. V usage is TRBV5-8 and J usage is TRBJ2-1, with D possibly matching TRBD1 (5 bases). Germline assignment: CDR1 SGHTS and CDR2 YDEGEE. The CDR3 is made up of 12 amino acids. Trimming cost V 10 bases and J 3 bases, with 11 bases left between them. CDR3 sequence (DNA): TGTGCCGAAGGGGCGAACTACAATGAGCAGTTCTTC. Protein: CAEGANYNEQFF.

This chain links TRBV6-2 or TRBV6-3 with TRBJ2-7; tentatively, D is TRBD2 (5 bases). Between the trimmed V and J ends, which lost 2 bases and 0 bases, there was a span of 17 bases. The CDR3 extends over 17 amino acids. Germline V gene lookup returns CDR1 MNHEY and CDR2 SVGEGT. CDR3 sequence reads: CASSYRSPSGGSYEQYF. In DNA form, the CDR3 reads TGTGCCAGCAGTTACAGGTCCCCCAGCGGTGGCTCCTACGAGCAGTACTTC.

The genes are TRBV9 and TRBJ2-1; the D gene is possibly TRBD1 (5 bases). The CDR3 is 14 residues long. Trimming removed 0 bases at V and 7 bases at J, with 11 bases between. CDR1 SGDLS and CDR2 YYNGEE come from the germline V gene. Here the CDR3 reads CASSVDQGGNEQFF. The CDR3 nucleotides are TGTGCCAGCAGCGTAGATCAGGGTGGGAATGAGCAGTTCTTC.

This rearrangement joins TRBV7-2 to TRBJ1-6; 9 bases align to TRBD1. Looked up from germline, CDR1 is SGHTA and CDR2 is FQGNSA. The V gene end was trimmed by 4 bases and the J gene end by 7 bases; junction bases not matched to a gene: 8. CDR3 length: 16 amino acids. Written as DNA, the CDR3 is TGTGCCAGCAGCTACGGGACAGGGCTGGGCAATTCACCCCTCCACTTT. Translating gives CASSYGTGLGNSPLHF.

The gene calls are TRBV28 and TRBJ1-4; D is perhaps TRBD1 (5 bases). The germline V and J ends were trimmed by 3 bases and 5 bases, with 10 bases remaining between them. This CDR3 has 14 amino acids. The germline V gene has CDR1 MDHEN and CDR2 SYDVKM. CDR3 loop: CASSLGGDNEKLFF. The CDR3 nucleotides read TGTGCCAGCAGTTTGGGAGGGGACAATGAAAAACTGTTTTTT.

The chain links TRBV2 to TRBJ1-6; no firm D call. This CDR3 contains 13 residues. The V gene's germline CDR1 is SNHLY and CDR2 FYNNEI. V lost 3 bases to trimming and J lost 7 bases, with 7 bases between them. CDR3 bases: TGTGCCAGCAGTGAGATCGCGAATTCACCCCTCCACTTT. It yields the protein CASSEIANSPLHF.

The chain is built from TRBV11-2 and TRBJ2-2; perhaps TRBD1 as D (6 bases). The CDR3 length is 17 residues. From germline, CDR1 is SGHAT and CDR2 FQNNGV. The V end lost 1 base, the J end lost 0 bases, and 12 bases lay between the germline ends. CDR3 sequence reads: CASSLVGDRTNTGELFF. The DNA of the CDR3 is TGTGCCAGCAGCTTAGTAGGCGACAGGACGAACACCGGGGAGCTGTTTTTT.

This chain uses TRBV19 with TRBJ2-3; tentatively, D is TRBD1 (6 bases). CDR1 LNHDA and CDR2 SQIVND come from the germline V gene (reference sequence). With 6 bases removed from V and 6 bases from J, the gap between germline ends came to 13 bases. This CDR3 has 13 amino acids. The DNA of the CDR3 is TGTGCCAGTAGCGGACAGCTACGGGATACGCAGTATTTT. It is translated as CASSGQLRDTQYF.

This chain connects TRBV7-7 to TRBJ2-1; 11 bases are shared with TRBD2. This CDR3 contains 16 residues. The V segment lost 4 bases and the J segment 9 bases; nucleotides outside the gene matches: 11. Germline CDR1 and CDR2: SSHAT and FNYEAQ (reference sequence). The CDR3, as DNA: TGTGCCAGCAGCTCTGGAATTAGCGGGGGGGCCGTTGAGCAGTTCTTC. The encoded protein is CASSSGISGGAVEQFF. The full variable domain, completed using reference TRBV7-7 and TRBJ2-1, is GAGVSQSPRYKVTKRGQDVTLRCDPISSHATLYWYQQALGQGPEFLTYFNYEAQPDKSGLPSDRFSAERPEGSISTLTIQRTEQRDSAMYRCASSSGISGGAVEQFFGPGTRLTVL.

This clone was recorded once. This CDR3 reads CAIKAGGPSDTQYF. The CDR3 bases are TGTGCCATCAAGGCGGGAGGGCCATCAGATACGCAGTATTTT. This sequence joins TRBV10-3 and TRBJ2-3; the match to TRBD2 covers 9 bases. V was pared by 7 bases and J by 4 bases, with 6 bases of the junction left unmatched. The CDR3 has 14 residues. The germline V gene has CDR1 ENHRY and CDR2 SYGVKD.

The gene calls are TRBV11-2 and TRBJ2-5, with a tentative D call TRBD2 (5 bases). CDR3 length: 14 amino acids. Trimming cost V 5 bases and J 5 bases, with 15 bases left between them. Germline CDR1 SGHAT, CDR2 FQNNGV. The CDR3 DNA reads as TGTGCCAGCAGCCTCCGGACTGGATCGGAGACCCAGTACTTC. Amino acid sequence: CASSLRTGSETQYF.

The rearrangement links TRBV7-2 to TRBJ1-6, with D perhaps matching TRBD1 (5 bases). The CDR3 is made up of 14 amino acids. The V gene's germline CDR1 is SGHTA and CDR2 FQGNSA. The V gene lost 1 base and the J gene lost 9 bases, with 10 bases spanning the gap. The CDR3 DNA reads as TGTGCCAGCAGCTTAGGGCAGGGCGGTTCACCCCTCCACTTT. Translation: CASSLGQGGSPLHF. Together with reference TRBV7-2 and TRBJ1-6, the CDR3 gives the full variable domain: GAGVSQSPSNKVTEKGKDVELRCDPISGHTALYWYRQSLGQGLEFLIYFQGNSAPDKSGLPSDRFSAERTGGSVSTLTIQRTQQEDSAVYLCASSLGQGGSPLHFGNGTRLTVT.

The chain couples TRBV3-1 (or the pseudogene TRBV3-2) to TRBJ2-1, with 11 bases that match TRBD2. The length of the CDR3 is 15 residues. Germline-derived CDR1 and CDR2 are LGHDT and YNNKEL (reference sequence). The V and J ends lost 4 bases and 5 bases, in that order; junction bases with no gene match: 4. DNA for the CDR3: TGTGCCAGCAGCCGAACTAGCGGGGGCCACAATGAGCAGTTCTTC. Its protein is CASSRTSGGHNEQFF.

This chain uses TRBV6-5 with TRBJ1-2, with TRBD1 matching over 11 bases. CDR1 MNHEY and CDR2 SVGAGI come from the germline V gene. V trimming: 6 bases; J trimming: 3 bases; junction bases outside the gene matches: 3. The CDR3 runs 14 residues. The CDR3 DNA follows: TGTGCCAGCAGGCGGACAGGGGGCGACTATGGCTACACCTTC. It is translated as CASRRTGGDYGYTF.

The rearrangement links TRBV18 to TRBJ2-3; D not certain. Germline CDR1 is KGHSH and CDR2 is LQKENI. V was shortened by 0 bases and J by 0 bases, with 7 bases between the two germline ends. This CDR3 has 15 residues. The CDR3 sequence is CASSPPYTSTDTQYF. The CDR3 coding sequence is TGTGCCAGCTCACCACCATACACGAGCACAGATACGCAGTATTTT. The whole variable domain, filled in from reference TRBV18 and TRBJ2-3, reads NAGVMQNPRHLVRRRGQEARLRCSPMKGHSHVYWYRQLPEEGLKFMVYLQKENIIDESGMPKERFSAEFPKEGPSILRIQQVVRGDSAAYFCASSPPYTSTDTQYFGPGTRLTVL.

V and J are TRBV6-5 and TRBJ2-2; the D gene is possibly TRBD1 (6 bases). The CDR3 is 14 residues long. The germline V and J ends were trimmed by 6 bases and 5 bases, with 13 bases remaining between them. The germline CDR1 and CDR2 sequences are MNHEY and SVGAGI. CDR3 region: CASRKGGNTGELFF. CDR3 in DNA: TGTGCCAGCAGGAAAGGGGGAAATACCGGGGAGCTGTTTTTT.

J is TRBJ2-3 and V is TRBV7-2; D call uncertain. V was shortened by 0 bases and J by 4 bases, with 8 bases between the two germline ends. The CDR3 loop spans 14 amino acids. Looked up from germline, CDR1 is SGHTA and CDR2 is FQGNSA. CDR3 sequence: CASSLARGADTQYF. As DNA, the CDR3 is TGTGCCAGCAGCTTAGCGCGCGGCGCAGATACGCAGTATTTT.

This chain's CDR3 is CASSLTGTGGSPLHF. The CDR3, as DNA: TGTGCCAGCAGTTTGACGGGGACAGGGGGGTCACCCCTCCACTTT. V usage is TRBV28 and J usage is TRBJ1-6; TRBD1 agrees at 11 bases. The CDR3 runs to 15 residues. The junction had 5 bases not matched to a gene; V was cut back by 3 bases and J by 10 bases. The germline CDR1 and CDR2 sequences are MDHEN and SYDVKM.

This rearrangement joins TRBV10-3 to TRBJ1-1; D gene unclear. The V end lost 6 bases, the J end lost 1 base, and 9 bases lay between the germline ends. From germline, CDR1 is ENHRY and CDR2 SYGVKD. The CDR3 sequence is 13 residues long. CDR3 coding DNA: TGTGCCATCAGGGCAGAACAGAACACTGAAGCTTTCTTT. Protein product: CAIRAEQNTEAFF.

This chain links TRBV7-8 with TRBJ2-2; TRBD1 agrees at 9 bases. This CDR3 region has 16 residues. Losses at the gene ends were 0 bases for V and 5 bases for J; bases not matched to a gene: 4. CDR1 SGHVS and CDR2 FQNEAQ come from the germline V gene. CDR3 loop: CASSLARTGETGELFF. In DNA, the CDR3 is TGTGCCAGCAGCTTAGCCCGGACAGGGGAAACCGGGGAGCTGTTTTTT.

The genes are TRBV10-3 and TRBJ1-1, with 10 bases fitting TRBD1. The CDR3 runs 13 residues. The V gene end was trimmed by 10 bases and the J gene end by 8 bases; junction bases not matched to a gene: 10. The germline CDR1 and CDR2 sequences are ENHRY and SYGVKD. DNA for the CDR3: TGTGCCACCGCGATCCGGGACAGGGGCGAAGCTTTCTTT. Translation: CATAIRDRGEAFF.

This clone was found once. The CDR3 region has the DNA TGTGCCAGCAGTGAAGGGGGAGGGAAGGCTAGCGGGGGTCGGGCCCAGTACTTC. The encoded protein is CASSEGGGKASGGRAQYF. This chain links TRBV6-1 with TRBJ2-5; TRBD2 aligns across 10 bases. The length of the CDR3 is 18 residues. Unmatched junction bases numbered 17, after V lost 1 base and J lost 9 bases. Germline V gene lookup returns CDR1 MNHNS and CDR2 SASEGT.

J is TRBJ2-5 and V is TRBV3-1 (or the pseudogene TRBV3-2); TRBD2 matches 8 bases. Germline CDR1 and CDR2: LGHDT and YNNKEL (reference sequence). V dropped 10 bases and J dropped 7; count of bases not matched to a gene: 11. CDR3 length: 13 amino acids. The CDR3 protein is CATSSGSKGTQYF. DNA of the CDR3: TGTGCCACATCGAGCGGGAGTAAGGGGACCCAGTACTTC.

The chain combines TRBV5-8 with TRBJ2-5; D not certain. Trimming removed 3 bases from V and 2 bases from J, with 8 bases in between. Per germline, CDR1 SGHTS and CDR2 YDEGEE. The CDR3 is 13 amino acids. The CDR3, as DNA: TGTGCCAGCAGCTACGTCAGACAAGAGACCCAGTACTTC. It translates to CASSYVRQETQYF.